This TCR beta chain was captured by sequencing in a study of blood T cell repertoires in COVID-19. With respect to this clone: Other DNA sequences in this sample translate to the same CDR3.

TCRdb keeps only in-frame clones here, not all; method: immunoSEQ multiplex PCR. Among approximately 380,000 clones listed, approximately 90% were seen once. The CDR3 sequence is 13 residues long. Germline V gives CDR1 SGHDT, CDR2 YYEEEE. The V end lost 0 bases, the J end lost 1 base, and 5 bases lay between the germline ends. The chain has TRBV5-6 and TRBJ2-7; unclear D gene. The specimen was PBMCs or T cells enriched from blood (not recorded which). This receptor was obtained from a woman aged 18-35 years who had recovered from COVID-19. The CDR3 coding sequence is TGTGCCAGCAGCTTGGACAGATCCTACGAGCAGTACTTC. Protein product: CASSLDRSYEQYF.